A single sample gave rise to the 3 T cell receptor beta chains below, sequenced in a study of CD8 T cells in ankylosing spondylitis. MiXCR, applied by TCRdb to the 5' RACE reads, yields one record per CDR3 protein. The sample yields under 250,000 distinct CDR3 sequences, approximately 30% seen once. The specimen was blood, either unsorted or a sorted T cell fraction (not recorded which). The receptors come from a male donor with ankylosing spondylitis or in good health (not recorded which).

This clonotype was observed a few times. This chain joins TRBV4-1 and TRBJ2-5; D might be TRBD1 (6 bases). V lost 1 base and J 3 bases, leaving 18 bases between the germline ends. The V gene's germline CDR1 is MGHRA and CDR2 YSYEKL. There are 17 residues in the CDR3. The CDR3 sequence: CASSQVVTGRREETQYF. CDR3 coding DNA: TGCGCCAGCAGCCAAGTTGTGACAGGAAGAAGGGAAGAGACCCAGTACTTC.

The chain joins TRBV7-9 to TRBJ2-1; no reliable D call. The length of the CDR3 is 16 residues. The germline V gene encodes CDR1 SEHNR and CDR2 FQNEAQ (reference sequence). The V end lost 5 bases, the J end lost 7 bases, and 21 bases lay between the germline ends. The CDR3 is CASSPLTLRPRNEQFF. The CDR3 bases are TGTGCCAGCAGCCCACTCACGCTAAGACCACGGAATGAGCAGTTCTTC.

The rearrangement links TRBV5-1 to TRBJ2-5, with D unresolved. The CDR3 is 12 amino acids. V was pared by 2 bases and J by 3 bases, with 5 bases between. Germline values: CDR1 SGHRS, CDR2 YFSETQ. The CDR3 loop is CASSFNEETQYF. The CDR3 nucleotides read TGCGCCAGCAGCTTTAATGAAGAGACCCAGTACTTC.